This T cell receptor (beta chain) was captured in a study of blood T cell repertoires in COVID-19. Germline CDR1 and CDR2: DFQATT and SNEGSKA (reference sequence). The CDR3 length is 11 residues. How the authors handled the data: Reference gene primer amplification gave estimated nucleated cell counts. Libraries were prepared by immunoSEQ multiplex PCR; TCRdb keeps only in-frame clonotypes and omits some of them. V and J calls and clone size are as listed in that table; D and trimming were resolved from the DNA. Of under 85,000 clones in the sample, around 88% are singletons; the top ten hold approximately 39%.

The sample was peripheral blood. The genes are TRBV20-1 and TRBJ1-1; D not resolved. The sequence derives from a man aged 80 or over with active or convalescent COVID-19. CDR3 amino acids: CSSSRNTEAFF. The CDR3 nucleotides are TGCAGCTCGAGTAGAAACACTGAAGCTTTCTTT.